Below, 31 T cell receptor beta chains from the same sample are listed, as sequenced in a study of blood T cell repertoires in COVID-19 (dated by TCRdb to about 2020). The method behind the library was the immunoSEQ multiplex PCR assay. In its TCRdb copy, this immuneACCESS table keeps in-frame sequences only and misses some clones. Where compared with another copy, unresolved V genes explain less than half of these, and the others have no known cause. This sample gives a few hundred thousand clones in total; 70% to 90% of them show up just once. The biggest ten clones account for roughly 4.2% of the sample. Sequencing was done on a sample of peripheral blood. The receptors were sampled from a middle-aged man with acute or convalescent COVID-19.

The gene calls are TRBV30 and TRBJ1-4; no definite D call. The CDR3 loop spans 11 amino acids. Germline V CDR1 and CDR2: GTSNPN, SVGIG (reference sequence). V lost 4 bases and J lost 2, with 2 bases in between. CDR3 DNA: TGTGCCTGGACGACTAATGAAAAACTGTTTTTT. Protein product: CAWTTNEKLFF.

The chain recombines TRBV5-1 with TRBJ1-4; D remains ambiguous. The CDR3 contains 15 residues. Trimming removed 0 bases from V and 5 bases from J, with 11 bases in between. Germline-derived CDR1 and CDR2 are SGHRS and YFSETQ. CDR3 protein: CASSLGRGGNEKLFF. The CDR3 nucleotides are TGCGCCAGCAGCTTGGGCCGGGGAGGGAATGAAAAACTGTTTTTT. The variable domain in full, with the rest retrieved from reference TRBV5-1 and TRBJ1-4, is KAGVTQTPRYLIKTRGQQVTLSCSPISGHRSVSWYQQTPGQGLQFLFEYFSETQRNKGNFPGRFSGRQFSNSRSEMNVSTLELGDSALYLCASSLGRGGNEKLFFGSGTQLSVL.

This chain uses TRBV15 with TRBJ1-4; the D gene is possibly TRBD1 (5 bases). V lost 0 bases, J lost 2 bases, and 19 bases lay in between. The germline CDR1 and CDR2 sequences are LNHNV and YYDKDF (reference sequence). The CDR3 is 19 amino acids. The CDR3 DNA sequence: TGTGCCACCAGCAGAGAGACCGGGGGGAGCGCCAATACTAATGAAAAACTGTTTTTT. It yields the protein CATSRETGGSANTNEKLFF.

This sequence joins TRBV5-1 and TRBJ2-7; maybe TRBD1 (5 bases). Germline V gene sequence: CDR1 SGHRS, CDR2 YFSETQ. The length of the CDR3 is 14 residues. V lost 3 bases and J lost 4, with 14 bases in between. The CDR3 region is CASSSGHLQYEQYF. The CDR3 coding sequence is TGCGCCAGCAGCTCTGGACACCTCCAATACGAGCAGTACTTC.

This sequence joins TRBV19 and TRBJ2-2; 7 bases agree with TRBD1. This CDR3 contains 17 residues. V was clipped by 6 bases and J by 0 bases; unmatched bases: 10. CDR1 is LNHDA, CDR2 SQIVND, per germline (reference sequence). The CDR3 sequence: CASRGMPGQSNTGELFF. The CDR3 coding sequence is TGTGCCAGTAGAGGTATGCCGGGACAGTCGAACACCGGGGAGCTGTTTTTT.

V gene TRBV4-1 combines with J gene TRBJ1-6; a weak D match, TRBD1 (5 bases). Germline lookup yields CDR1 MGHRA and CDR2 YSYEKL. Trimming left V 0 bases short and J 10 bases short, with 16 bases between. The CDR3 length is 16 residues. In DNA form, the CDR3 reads TGCGCCAGCAGCCAAGAGGGCCGGGGGTTGGGGTCACCCCTCCACTTT. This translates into CASSQEGRGLGSPLHF.

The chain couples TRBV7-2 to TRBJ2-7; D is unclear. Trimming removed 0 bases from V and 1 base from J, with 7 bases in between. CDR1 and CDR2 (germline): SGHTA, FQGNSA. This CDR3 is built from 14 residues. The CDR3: CASSLAGRSYEQYF. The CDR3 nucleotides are TGTGCCAGCAGCTTAGCGGGCAGATCCTACGAGCAGTACTTC.

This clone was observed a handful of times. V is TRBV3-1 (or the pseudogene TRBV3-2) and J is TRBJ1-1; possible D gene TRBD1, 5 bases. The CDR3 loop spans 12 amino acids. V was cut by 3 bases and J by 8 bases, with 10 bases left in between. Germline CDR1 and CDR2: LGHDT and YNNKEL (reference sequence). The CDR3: CASSQRGREAFF. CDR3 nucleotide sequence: TGTGCCAGCAGCCAGCGGGGCAGAGAAGCTTTCTTT.

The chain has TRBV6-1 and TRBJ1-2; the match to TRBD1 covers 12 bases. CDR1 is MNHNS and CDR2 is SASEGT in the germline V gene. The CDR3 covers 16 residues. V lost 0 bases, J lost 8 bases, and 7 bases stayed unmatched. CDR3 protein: CASSEALGQGAFGYTF. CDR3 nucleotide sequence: TGTGCCAGCAGTGAAGCGCTGGGACAGGGGGCGTTCGGCTACACCTTC.

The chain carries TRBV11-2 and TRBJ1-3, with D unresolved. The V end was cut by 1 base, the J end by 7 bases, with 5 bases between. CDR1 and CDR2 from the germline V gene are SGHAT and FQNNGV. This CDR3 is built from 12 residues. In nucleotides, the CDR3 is TGTGCCAGCAGCTTAGTAGCCAACACCATATATTTT. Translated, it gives CASSLVANTIYF.

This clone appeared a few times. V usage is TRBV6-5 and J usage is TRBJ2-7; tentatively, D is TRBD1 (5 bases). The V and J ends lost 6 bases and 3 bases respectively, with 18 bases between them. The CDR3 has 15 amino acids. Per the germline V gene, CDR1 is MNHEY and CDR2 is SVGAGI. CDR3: CASRLRGQVGYEQYF. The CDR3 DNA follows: TGTGCCAGCAGGCTAAGAGGACAAGTGGGCTACGAGCAGTACTTC.

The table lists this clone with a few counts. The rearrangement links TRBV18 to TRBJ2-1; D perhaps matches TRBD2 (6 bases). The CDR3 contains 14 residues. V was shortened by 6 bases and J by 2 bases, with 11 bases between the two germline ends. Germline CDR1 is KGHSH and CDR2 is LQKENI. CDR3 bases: TGTGCCAGCTCCGGGGGAGAGGCCTACAATGAGCAGTTCTTC. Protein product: CASSGGEAYNEQFF. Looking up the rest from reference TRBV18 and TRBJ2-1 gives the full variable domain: NAGVMQNPRHLVRRRGQEARLRCSPMKGHSHVYWYRQLPEEGLKFMVYLQKENIIDESGMPKERFSAEFPKEGPSILRIQQVVRGDSAAYFCASSGGEAYNEQFFGPGTRLTVL.

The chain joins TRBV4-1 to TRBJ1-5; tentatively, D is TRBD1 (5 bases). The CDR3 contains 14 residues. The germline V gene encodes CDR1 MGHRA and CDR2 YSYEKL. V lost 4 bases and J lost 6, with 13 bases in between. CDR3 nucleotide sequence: TGCGCCAGCAGCCTCGAGAGCGGGGGTCAGCCCCAGCATTTT. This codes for CASSLESGGQPQHF.

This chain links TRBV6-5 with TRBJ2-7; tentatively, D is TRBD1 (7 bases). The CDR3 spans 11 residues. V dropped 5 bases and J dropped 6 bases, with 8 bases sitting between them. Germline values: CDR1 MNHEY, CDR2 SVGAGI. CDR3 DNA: TGTGCCAGCAGTCAGGGGGGCGAGCAGTACTTC. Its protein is CASSQGGEQYF.

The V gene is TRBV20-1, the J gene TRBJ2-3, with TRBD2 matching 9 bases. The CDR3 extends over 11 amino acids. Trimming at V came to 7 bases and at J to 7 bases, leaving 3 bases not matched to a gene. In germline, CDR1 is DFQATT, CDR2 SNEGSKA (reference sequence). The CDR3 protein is CSVGTSYTQYF. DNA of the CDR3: TGCAGTGTAGGGACTAGCTATACGCAGTATTTT.

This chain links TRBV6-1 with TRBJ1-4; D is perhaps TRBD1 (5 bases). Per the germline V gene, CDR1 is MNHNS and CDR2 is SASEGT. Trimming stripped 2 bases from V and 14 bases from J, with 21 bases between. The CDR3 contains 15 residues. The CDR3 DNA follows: TGTGCCAGCAGTGAAAGGAGACAGTCCGGGGGGAATCTGTTTTTT. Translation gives CASSERRQSGGNLFF.

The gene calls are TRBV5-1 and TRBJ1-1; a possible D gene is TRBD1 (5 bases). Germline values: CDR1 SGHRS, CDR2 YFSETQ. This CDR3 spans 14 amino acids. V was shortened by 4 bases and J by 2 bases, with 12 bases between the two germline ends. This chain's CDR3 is CASSADRANTEAFF. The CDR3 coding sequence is TGCGCCAGCAGCGCAGACAGAGCCAACACTGAAGCTTTCTTT.

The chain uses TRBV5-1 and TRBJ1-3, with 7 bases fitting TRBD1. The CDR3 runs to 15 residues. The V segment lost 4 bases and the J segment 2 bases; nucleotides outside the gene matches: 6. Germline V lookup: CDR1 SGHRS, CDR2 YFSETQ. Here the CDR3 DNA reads TGCGCCAGCAGCCCTGGAGGGACAGCTGGAAACACCATATATTTT. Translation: CASSPGGTAGNTIYF.

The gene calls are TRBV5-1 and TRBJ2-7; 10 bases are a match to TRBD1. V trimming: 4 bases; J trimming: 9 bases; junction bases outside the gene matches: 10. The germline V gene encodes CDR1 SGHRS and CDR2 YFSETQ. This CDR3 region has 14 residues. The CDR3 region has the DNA TGCGCCAGCAGCCCGACAGGGGGCGTTTCGGTGCAGTACTTC. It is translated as CASSPTGGVSVQYF.

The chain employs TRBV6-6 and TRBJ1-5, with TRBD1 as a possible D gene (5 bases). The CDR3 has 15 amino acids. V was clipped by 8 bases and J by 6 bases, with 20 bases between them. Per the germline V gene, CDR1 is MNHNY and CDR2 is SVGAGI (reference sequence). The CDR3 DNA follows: TGTGCCAGCGATCTCGGGGGGGGGTTTGGTCAGCCCCAGCATTTT. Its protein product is CASDLGGGFGQPQHF.

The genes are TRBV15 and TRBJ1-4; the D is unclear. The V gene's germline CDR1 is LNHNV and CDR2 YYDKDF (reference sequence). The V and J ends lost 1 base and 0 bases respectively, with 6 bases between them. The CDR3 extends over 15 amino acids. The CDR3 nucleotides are TGTGCCACCAGCAGAGTCCATGCAACTAATGAAAAACTGTTTTTT. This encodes CATSRVHATNEKLFF.

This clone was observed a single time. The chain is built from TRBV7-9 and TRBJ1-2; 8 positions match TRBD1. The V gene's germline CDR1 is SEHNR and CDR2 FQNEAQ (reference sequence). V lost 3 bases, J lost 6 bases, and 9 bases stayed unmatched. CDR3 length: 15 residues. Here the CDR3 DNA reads TGTGCCAGCAGCTTTGACCGACAGGGGCGCGATGGCTACACCTTC. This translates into CASSFDRQGRDGYTF.

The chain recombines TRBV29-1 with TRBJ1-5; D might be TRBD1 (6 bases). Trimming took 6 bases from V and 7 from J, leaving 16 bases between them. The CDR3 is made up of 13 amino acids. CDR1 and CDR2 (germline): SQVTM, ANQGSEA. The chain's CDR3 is CSVGAGVGQPQHF. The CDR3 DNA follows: TGCAGCGTAGGAGCAGGGGTAGGGCAGCCCCAGCATTTT.

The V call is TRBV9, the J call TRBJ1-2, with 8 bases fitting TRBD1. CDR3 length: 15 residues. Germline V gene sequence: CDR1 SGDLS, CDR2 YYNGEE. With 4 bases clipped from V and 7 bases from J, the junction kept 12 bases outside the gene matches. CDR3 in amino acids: CASSQVEGQVAGYTF. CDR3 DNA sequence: TGTGCCAGCAGCCAAGTGGAGGGACAGGTGGCTGGCTACACCTTC.

The DNA for the CDR3 is TGTGCCAGCAGCTGGGTACGGACAGGGAACTATGGCTACACCTTC. Its translation is CASSWVRTGNYGYTF. This chain joins TRBV5-6 and TRBJ1-2, with 8 bases aligning to TRBD1. With V trimmed by 3 bases and J by 2 bases, 6 bases remained unmatched. The V gene's germline CDR1 is SGHDT and CDR2 YYEEEE. This CDR3 has 15 residues.

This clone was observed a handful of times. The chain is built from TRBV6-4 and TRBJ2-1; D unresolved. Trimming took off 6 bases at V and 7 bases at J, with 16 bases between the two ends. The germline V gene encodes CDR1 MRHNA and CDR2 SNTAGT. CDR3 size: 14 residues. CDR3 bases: TGTGCCAGCAGCTCTCTTTCATTCGGGAATGAGCAGTTCTTC. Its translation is CASSSLSFGNEQFF.

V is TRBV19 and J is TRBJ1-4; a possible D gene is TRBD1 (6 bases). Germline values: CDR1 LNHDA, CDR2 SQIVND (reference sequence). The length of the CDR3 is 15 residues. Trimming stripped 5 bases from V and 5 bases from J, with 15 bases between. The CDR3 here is CASSWQGLRNEKLFF. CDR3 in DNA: TGTGCCAGTAGTTGGCAGGGGCTAAGGAATGAAAAACTGTTTTTT.

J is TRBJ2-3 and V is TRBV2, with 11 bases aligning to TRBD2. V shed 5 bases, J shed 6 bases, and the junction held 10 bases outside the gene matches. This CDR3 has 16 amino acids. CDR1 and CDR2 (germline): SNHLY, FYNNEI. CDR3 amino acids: CASSPLPGTSGDTQYF. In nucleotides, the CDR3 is TGTGCCAGCAGTCCCCTCCCCGGGACTAGCGGCGATACGCAGTATTTT.

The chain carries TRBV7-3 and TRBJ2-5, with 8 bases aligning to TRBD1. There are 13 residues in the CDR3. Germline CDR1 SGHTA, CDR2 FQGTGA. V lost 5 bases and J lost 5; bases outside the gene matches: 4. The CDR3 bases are TGTGCCAGCAGCCTGGACAGGGACGAGACCCAGTACTTC. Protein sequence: CASSLDRDETQYF.

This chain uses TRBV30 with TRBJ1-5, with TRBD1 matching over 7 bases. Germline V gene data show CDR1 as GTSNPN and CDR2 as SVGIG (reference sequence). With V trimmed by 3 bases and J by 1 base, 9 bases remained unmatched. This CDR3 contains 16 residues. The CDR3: CAWSASGTVSNQPQHF. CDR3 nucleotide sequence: TGTGCCTGGAGCGCCTCAGGGACAGTCAGCAATCAGCCCCAGCATTTT.

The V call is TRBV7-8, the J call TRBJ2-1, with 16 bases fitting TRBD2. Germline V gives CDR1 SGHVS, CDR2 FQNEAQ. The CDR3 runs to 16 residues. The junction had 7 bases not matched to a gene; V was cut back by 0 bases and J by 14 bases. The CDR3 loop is CASSLAGGTSGGAEFF. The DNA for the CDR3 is TGTGCCAGCAGCTTAGCTGGCGGGACTAGCGGGGGGGCCGAGTTCTTC.